This T cell receptor beta chain was profiled in a study of T-cell reconstitution after alpha-beta-depleted transplantation in children. Findings of the study overall: For some patients, TCRbeta diversity was high at day 60 because of recipient T cells and thymic progenitors that survived. Once a year had passed after transplant, T-cell counts and diversity came mostly from newly produced T cells. Several hundred expanded graft clones reportedly gave rise to the alpha-beta T cells present about two months after transplant.

Note on this clonotype: Its specificity is unknown.

Trimming removed 2 bases from V and 9 bases from J; junction bases left unmatched: 4. This CDR3 is 13 amino acids long. CDR1 and CDR2 from the germline V gene are MDHEN and SYDVKM. TCRbeta library preparation incorporated unique molecular identifiers. TCRdb redid the calling of the PCR reads with MiXCR, one entry per CDR3 protein. The sample has 90,000 to 100,000 distinct CDR3 sequences; more than 20% are singletons. The chain joins TRBV28 to TRBJ1-5, with 7 bases matching TRBD1. The clonotype originates from a boy aged 2 to 10 with acute lymphoblastic leukemia, due to receive a stem cell transplant. The material sequenced was PBMCs, taken before TCRalphabeta/CD19-depleted stem cell transplant. The CDR3 coding sequence is TGTGCCAGCAGTTTACGACAGGGTACGCCCCAGCATTTT. The encoded protein is CASSLRQGTPQHF. Supplemented by reference TRBV28 and TRBJ1-5, the full variable domain reads DVKVTQSSRYLVKRTGEKVFLECVQDMDHENMFWYRQDPGLGLRLIYFSYDVKMKEKGDIPEGYSVSREKKERFSLILESASTNQTSMYLCASSLRQGTPQHFGDGTRLSIL.